This T cell receptor beta chain came from a study of sequential checkpoint blockade in melanoma. Study in general: Randomization was 1:1 between first-line nivolumab→ipilimumab and ipilimumab→nivolumab.

This clone was observed a handful of times. The CDR3 spans 16 residues. Germline V gene sequence: CDR1 SGHRS, CDR2 YFSETQ. V was cut by 5 bases and J by 3 bases, with 20 bases left in between. TCRdb keeps only in-frame clones here, not all; method: immunoSEQ multiplex PCR. The sample carries roughly 20,000 clones, around 88% recorded once. Noted treatment: randomized to nivolumab then ipilimumab (arm A) or the reverse (arm B). No patient had prior DNA-damaging chemotherapy. The specimen was CD8+ T cells sorted from blood (inferred from file names), collected from a patient given nivolumab and ipilimumab in sequence. This sequence joins TRBV5-1 and TRBJ2-5; the D gene is possibly TRBD2 (7 bases). The sequence was obtained from a human donor with melanoma. The CDR3 spells CASRARGGDAKETQYF. DNA of the CDR3: TGCGCCAGCAGGGCTAGGGGGGGGGACGCCAAAGAGACCCAGTACTTC.